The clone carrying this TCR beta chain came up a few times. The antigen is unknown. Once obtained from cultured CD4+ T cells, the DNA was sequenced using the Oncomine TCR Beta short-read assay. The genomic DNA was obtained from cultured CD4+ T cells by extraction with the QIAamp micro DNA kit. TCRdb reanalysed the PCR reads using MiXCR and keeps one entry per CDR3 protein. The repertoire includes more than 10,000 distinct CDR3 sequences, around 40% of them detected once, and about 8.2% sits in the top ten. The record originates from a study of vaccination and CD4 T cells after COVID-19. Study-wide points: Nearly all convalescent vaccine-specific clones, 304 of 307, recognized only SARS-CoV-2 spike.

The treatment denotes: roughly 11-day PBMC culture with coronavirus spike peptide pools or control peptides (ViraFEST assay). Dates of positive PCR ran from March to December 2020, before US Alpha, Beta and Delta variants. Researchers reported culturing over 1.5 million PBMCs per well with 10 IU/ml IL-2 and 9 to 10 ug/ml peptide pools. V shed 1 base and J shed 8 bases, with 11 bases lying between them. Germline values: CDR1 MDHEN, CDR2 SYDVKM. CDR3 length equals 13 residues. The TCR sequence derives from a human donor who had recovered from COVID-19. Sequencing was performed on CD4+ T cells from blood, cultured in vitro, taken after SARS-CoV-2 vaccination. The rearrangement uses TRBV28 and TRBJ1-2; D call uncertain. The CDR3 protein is CASSLSRYRGYTF. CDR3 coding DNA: TGTGCCAGCAGTTTATCCAGGTATCGCGGCTACACCTTC.